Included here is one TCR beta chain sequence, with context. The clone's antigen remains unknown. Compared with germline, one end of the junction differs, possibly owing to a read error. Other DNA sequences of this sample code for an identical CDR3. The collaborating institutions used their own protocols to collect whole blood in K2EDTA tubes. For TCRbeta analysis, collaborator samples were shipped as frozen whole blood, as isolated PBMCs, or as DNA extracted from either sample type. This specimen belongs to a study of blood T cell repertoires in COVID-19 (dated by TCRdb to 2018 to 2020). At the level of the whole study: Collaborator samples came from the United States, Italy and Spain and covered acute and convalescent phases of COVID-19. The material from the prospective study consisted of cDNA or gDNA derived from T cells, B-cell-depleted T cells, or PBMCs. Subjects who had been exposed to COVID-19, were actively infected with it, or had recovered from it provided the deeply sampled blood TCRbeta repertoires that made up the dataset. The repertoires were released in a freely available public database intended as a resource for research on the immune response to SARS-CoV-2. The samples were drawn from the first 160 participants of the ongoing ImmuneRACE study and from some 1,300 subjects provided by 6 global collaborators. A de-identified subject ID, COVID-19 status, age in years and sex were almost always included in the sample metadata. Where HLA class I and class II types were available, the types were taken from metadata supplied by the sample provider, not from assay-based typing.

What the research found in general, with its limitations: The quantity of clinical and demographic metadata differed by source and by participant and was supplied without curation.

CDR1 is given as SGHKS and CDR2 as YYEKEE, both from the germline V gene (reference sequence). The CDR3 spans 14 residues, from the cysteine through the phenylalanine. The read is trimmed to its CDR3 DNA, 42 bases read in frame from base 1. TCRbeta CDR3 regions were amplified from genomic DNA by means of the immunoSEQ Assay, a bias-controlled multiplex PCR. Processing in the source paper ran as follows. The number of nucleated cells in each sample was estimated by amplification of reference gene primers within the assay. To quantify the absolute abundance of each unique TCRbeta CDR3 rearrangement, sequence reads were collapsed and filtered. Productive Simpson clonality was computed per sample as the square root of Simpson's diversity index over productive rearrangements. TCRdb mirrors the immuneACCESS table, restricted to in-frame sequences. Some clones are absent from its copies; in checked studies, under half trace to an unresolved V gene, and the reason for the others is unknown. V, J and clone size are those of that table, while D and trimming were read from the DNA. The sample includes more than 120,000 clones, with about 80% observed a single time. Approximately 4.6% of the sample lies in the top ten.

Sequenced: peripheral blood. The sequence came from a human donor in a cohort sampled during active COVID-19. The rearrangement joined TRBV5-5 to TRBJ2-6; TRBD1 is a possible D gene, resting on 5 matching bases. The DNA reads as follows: TGTGCCAGCAGCATAGACTCTGGGGCCAACGTTCTGACTTTC. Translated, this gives CASSIDSGANVLTF.